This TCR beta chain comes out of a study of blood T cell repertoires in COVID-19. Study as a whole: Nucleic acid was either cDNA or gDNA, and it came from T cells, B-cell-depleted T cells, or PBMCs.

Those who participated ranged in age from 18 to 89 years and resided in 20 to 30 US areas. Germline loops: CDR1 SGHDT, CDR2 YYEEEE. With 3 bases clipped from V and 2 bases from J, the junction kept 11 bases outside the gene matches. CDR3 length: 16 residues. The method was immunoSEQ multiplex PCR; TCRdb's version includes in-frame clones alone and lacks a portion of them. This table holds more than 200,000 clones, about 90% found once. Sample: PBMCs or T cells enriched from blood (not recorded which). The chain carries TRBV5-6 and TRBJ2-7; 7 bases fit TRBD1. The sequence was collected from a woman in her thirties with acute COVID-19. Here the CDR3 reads CASSSTGEKNPYEQYF. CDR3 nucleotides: TGTGCCAGCAGCTCTACAGGGGAGAAGAACCCCTACGAGCAGTACTTC. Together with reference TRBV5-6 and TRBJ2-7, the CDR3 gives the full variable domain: DAGVTQSPTHLIKTRGQQVTLRCSPKSGHDTVSWYQQALGQGPQFIFQYYEEEERQRGNFPDRFSGHQFPNYSSELNVNALLLGDSALYLCASSSTGEKNPYEQYFGPGTRLTVT.